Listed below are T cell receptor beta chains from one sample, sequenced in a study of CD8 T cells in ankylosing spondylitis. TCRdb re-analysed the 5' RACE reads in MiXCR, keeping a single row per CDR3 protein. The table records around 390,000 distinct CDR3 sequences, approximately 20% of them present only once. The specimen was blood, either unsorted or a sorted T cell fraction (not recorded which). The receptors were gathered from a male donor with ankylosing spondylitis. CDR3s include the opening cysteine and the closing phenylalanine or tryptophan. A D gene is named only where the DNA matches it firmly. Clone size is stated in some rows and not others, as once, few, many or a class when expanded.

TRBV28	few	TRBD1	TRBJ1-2	CASRGGARRGYTF	TGTGCCAGCAGAGGGGGCGCAAGAAGGGGCTACACCTTC
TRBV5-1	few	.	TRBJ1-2	CASSLIVGTSSGGYTF	TGCGCCAGCAGCTTAATCGTGGGAACATCCTCCGGCGGCTACACCTTC
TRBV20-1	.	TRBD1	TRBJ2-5	CSAEGQGKETQYF	TGCAGTGCTGAGGGACAGGGAAAGGAGACCCAGTACTTC
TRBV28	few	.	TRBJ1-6	CASRAGTEPLHF	TGTGCCAGCAGGGCCGGGACTGAACCCCTCCACTTT
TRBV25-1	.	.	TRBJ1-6	CASSEYILSPLHF	TGTGCCAGCAGTGAATACATACTTTCACCCCTCCACTTT
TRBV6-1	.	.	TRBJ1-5	CASFREVRYSNQPQHF	TGTGCCAGTTTTAGGGAGGTCCGTTATAGCAATCAGCCCCAGCATTTT
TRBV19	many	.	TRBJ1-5	CASSGLQNQPQHF	TGTGCCAGTAGCGGACTACAGAATCAGCCCCAGCATTTT
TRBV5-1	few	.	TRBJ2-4	CASSQGVGAGKNIQYF	TGCGCCAGCAGCCAAGGGGTAGGGGCCGGCAAAAACATTCAGTACTTC
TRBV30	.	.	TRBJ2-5	CAWSGGETQYF	TGTGCCTGGAGCGGAGGGGAGACCCAGTACTTC
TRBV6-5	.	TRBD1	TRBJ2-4	CASSYRTGTDIQYF	TGTGCCAGCAGTTACAGGACAGGGACAGACATTCAGTACTTC
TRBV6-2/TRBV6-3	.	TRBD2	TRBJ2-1	CAIGGGRGEQFF	TGTGCCATCGGGGGGGGACGGGGTGAGCAGTTCTTC
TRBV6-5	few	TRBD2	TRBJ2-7	CASSYYRGLAYEQYF	TGTGCCAGCAGTTACTATCGAGGACTAGCCTACGAGCAGTACTTC
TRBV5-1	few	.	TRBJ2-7	CASSLDQGRPTYEQYF	TGCGCCAGCAGCTTAGACCAGGGACGGCCTACCTACGAGCAGTACTTC
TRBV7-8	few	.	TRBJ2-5	CASSLIQGIRETQYF	TGTGCCAGCAGCTTAATACAGGGCATTCGGGAGACCCAGTACTTC
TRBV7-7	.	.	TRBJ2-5	CASSLSPGYQETQYF	TGTGCCAGCAGCTTATCTCCGGGATACCAAGAGACCCAGTACTTC
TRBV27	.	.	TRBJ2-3	CASIGRSTDTQYF	TGTGCCAGCATAGGGCGTAGCACAGATACGCAGTATTTT
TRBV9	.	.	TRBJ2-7	CASSPHGGSGEQYF	TGTGCCAGCAGCCCTCATGGTGGAAGTGGGGAGCAGTACTTC
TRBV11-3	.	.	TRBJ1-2	CASSLDGVAGYTF	TGTGCCAGCAGCTTAGATGGGGTGGCTGGCTACACCTTC
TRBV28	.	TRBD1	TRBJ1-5	CASSFGTDNQPQHF	TGTGCCAGCAGTTTTGGGACAGACAATCAGCCCCAGCATTTT
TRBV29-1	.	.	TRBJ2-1	CSGRDGYNEQFF	TGCAGCGGCCGGGACGGATACAATGAGCAGTTCTTC
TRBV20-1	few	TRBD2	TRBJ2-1	CSARSGRLNNEQFF	TGCAGTGCTAGGAGCGGGAGATTGAACAATGAGCAGTTCTTC
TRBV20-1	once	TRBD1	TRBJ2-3	CSATGRQGASPDTQYF	TGCAGTGCTACCGGAAGACAGGGGGCTTCCCCAGATACGCAGTATTTT
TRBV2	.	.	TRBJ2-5	CASRATENQETQYF	TGTGCCAGCAGAGCGACCGAGAACCAAGAGACCCAGTACTTC
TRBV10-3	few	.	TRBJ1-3	CAIRRDGYSGNTIYF	TGTGCCATCAGGCGGGACGGTTACTCTGGAAACACCATATATTTT
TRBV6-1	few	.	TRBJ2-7	CASRSHRDSYEQYF	TGTGCCAGCAGATCTCACCGGGACTCCTACGAGCAGTACTTC
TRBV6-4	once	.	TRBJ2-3	CASSDRDRATDTQYF	TGTGCCAGCAGTGACAGGGATCGGGCTACAGATACGCAGTATTTT
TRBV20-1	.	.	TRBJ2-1	CSAREPQRSFAGEQFF	TGCAGTGCTAGAGAGCCCCAGCGGAGCTTCGCAGGCGAGCAGTTCTTC
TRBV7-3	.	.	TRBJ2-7	CASSLTGGEGSIRSYEQYF	TGTGCCAGCAGCTTAACGGGAGGCGAGGGTTCCATTAGGTCCTACGAGCAGTACTTC
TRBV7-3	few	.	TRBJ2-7	CASSFVPPGRGYEQYF	TGTGCCAGCAGCTTCGTGCCTCCGGGACGGGGCTACGAGCAGTACTTC
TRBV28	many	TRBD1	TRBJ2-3	CARHQGDADTQYF	TGTGCCAGACACCAGGGGGACGCAGATACGCAGTATTTT
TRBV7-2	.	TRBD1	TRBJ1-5	CASSLRQGHQPQHF	TGTGCCAGCAGCTTAAGACAGGGTCATCAGCCCCAGCATTTT
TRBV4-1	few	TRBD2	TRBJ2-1	CASSQDPSGPSNEQFF	TGCGCCAGCAGCCAAGACCCTAGCGGGCCCAGTAATGAGCAGTTCTTC
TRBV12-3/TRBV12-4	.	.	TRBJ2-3	CASSFRADTSTDTQYF	TGTGCCAGCAGTTTTAGGGCAGATACTAGCACAGATACGCAGTATTTT
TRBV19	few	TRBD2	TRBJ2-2	CASSPTQTSGTGELFF	TGTGCCAGTTCACCGACTCAGACTAGCGGGACCGGGGAGCTGTTTTTT
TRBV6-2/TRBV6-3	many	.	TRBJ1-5	CASSYSVSGNQPQHF	TGTGCCAGCAGTTACTCAGTCAGCGGCAATCAGCCCCAGCATTTT
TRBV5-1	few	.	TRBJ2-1	CASSSAGTPINEQFF	TGCGCCAGCAGCTCGGCCGGGACGCCGATCAATGAGCAGTTCTTC
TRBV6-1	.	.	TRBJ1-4	CASSTSGQREEKLFF	TGTGCCAGCAGTACATCAGGGCAACGGGAAGAAAAACTGTTTTTT
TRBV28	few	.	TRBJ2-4	CASSPTRAEKSEYF	TGTGCCAGCAGCCCAACTCGCGCCGAGAAGTCGGAGTACTTC
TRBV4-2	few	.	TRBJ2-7	CASSPSTASDLYEQYF	TGTGCCAGCAGCCCCAGTACTGCGTCGGACCTCTACGAGCAGTACTTC
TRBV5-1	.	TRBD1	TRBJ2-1	CASSSTGTVDNEQFF	TGCGCCAGCAGCTCTACCGGGACAGTGGACAATGAGCAGTTCTTC
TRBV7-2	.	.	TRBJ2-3	CASSPRGERAGPDTQYF	TGTGCCAGCAGCCCCAGAGGTGAGCGGGCAGGTCCAGATACGCAGTATTTT
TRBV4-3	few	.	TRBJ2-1	CASSRRVLRDRGNEQFF	TGCGCCAGCAGCCGACGGGTACTCCGGGACCGTGGTAATGAGCAGTTCTTC
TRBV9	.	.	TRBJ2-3	CASSQRTSTDTQYF	TGTGCCAGCAGCCAGCGGACTAGCACAGATACGCAGTATTTT